These T cell receptor beta chains were read from a single sample in a study of blood T cell repertoires in COVID-19. Sequencing was performed with immunoSEQ multiplex PCR; in TCRdb, only in-frame clones are kept and a portion is missing. The sample lists fewer than 500,000 clones; 87% were seen once. The sample consisted of PBMCs or T cells enriched from blood (not recorded which). The receptors here all came from a woman aged 18-35 years who had recovered from COVID-19. Each CDR3 is given with its conserved first and last residue. D genes are given only for firm matches. Clone size is shown for a subset of rows, as once, few, many or a class of expanded clone.

J gene | V gene | D gene | clone size | CDR3 protein | CDR3 DNA
TRBJ2-3 | TRBV4-1 | TRBD1 | NA | CASSHARIGQGARYTQYF | TGCGCCAGCAGCCATGCACGGATCGGACAGGGAGCGCGGTATACGCAGTATTTT
TRBJ1-6 | TRBV9 | NA | NA | CASSAGDRGDPNSPLHF | TGTGCCAGCAGCGCCGGGGATCGGGGTGACCCCAATTCACCCCTCCACTTT
TRBJ1-2 | TRBV7-8 | NA | once | CASSRGVDYGYTF | TGTGCCAGCAGCCGCGGTGTAGACTATGGCTACACCTTC
TRBJ1-1 | TRBV5-5 | NA | NA | CASSLVGDTEAFF | TGTGCCAGCAGCTTGGTCGGAGACACTGAAGCTTTCTTT
TRBJ1-5 | TRBV5-6 | TRBD1 | NA | CASSSGTGATFHQPQHF | TGTGCCAGCAGCTCCGGGACAGGGGCCACCTTCCATCAGCCCCAGCATTTT
TRBJ1-3 | TRBV5-1 | NA | NA | CASSSSVGSSGNTIYF | TGCGCCAGCAGCTCCTCCGTGGGCAGCTCTGGAAACACCATATATTTT
TRBJ2-7 | TRBV2 | NA | NA | CASWGGGEQYF | TGTGCCAGCTGGGGAGGGGGCGAGCAGTACTTC
TRBJ2-3 | TRBV5-1 | TRBD1 | NA | CASSHDREDTQYF | TGCGCCAGCAGCCACGACAGGGAGGATACGCAGTATTTT
TRBJ1-1 | TRBV11-2 | TRBD1 | NA | CASSRNPTGGVNTEAFF | TGTGCCAGCAGCCGAAATCCTACAGGGGGCGTGAACACTGAAGCTTTCTTT
TRBJ2-7 | TRBV2 | TRBD1 | NA | CASRPGTGFLYEQYF | TGTGCCAGCAGACCCGGGACAGGGTTTTTATACGAGCAGTACTTC
TRBJ2-1 | TRBV29-1 | NA | NA | CSVSHGAGDLNEQFF | TGCAGCGTTTCTCATGGGGCAGGGGATCTGAATGAGCAGTTCTTC
TRBJ2-7 | TRBV5-1 | TRBD1 | NA | CASSPGTDTHEQYF | TGCGCCAGCAGCCCCGGGACAGACACCCACGAGCAGTACTTC
TRBJ2-3 | TRBV7-7 | TRBD2 | NA | CASSRSGGRLDTQYF | TGTGCCAGCAGTCGTAGCGGGGGGCGACTTGATACGCAGTATTTT
TRBJ2-3 | TRBV5-1 | NA | once | CASSDLLIVPGADTQYF | TGCGCCAGCAGCGACCTGCTGATTGTCCCAGGGGCAGATACGCAGTATTTT
TRBJ2-3 | TRBV9 | NA | NA | CASSVGTASTDTQYF | TGTGCCAGCAGCGTAGGTACAGCTAGCACAGATACGCAGTATTTT
TRBJ2-2 | TRBV10-1 | NA | NA | CASSDPTGELFF | TGCGCCAGCAGTGACCCGACCGGGGAGCTGTTTTTT
TRBJ1-1 | TRBV6-7 | TRBD1 | NA | CAMPLPGQTLNYTEAFF | TGTGCCATGCCCCTCCCGGGACAGACTCTTAATTACACTGAAGCTTTCTTT
TRBJ2-3 | TRBV7-2 | TRBD2 | NA | CASSPGLAGAPSTDTQYF | TGTGCCAGCAGCCCGGGACTAGCGGGGGCCCCTAGCACAGATACGCAGTATTTT
TRBJ1-2 | TRBV4-1 | TRBD1 | few | CASSFRDSNYGYTF | TGCGCCAGCAGTTTCCGGGACAGCAACTATGGCTACACCTTC
TRBJ1-4 | TRBV7-8 | TRBD1 | NA | CASSLWGDRGGKLFF | TGTGCCAGCAGCTTATGGGGGGACAGGGGAGGAAAACTGTTTTTT
TRBJ1-1 | TRBV7-2 | NA | few | CASSLDGFNTEAFF | TGTGCCAGCAGCTTAGACGGGTTTAACACTGAAGCTTTCTTT
TRBJ2-5 | TRBV28 | NA | NA | CASSLSSVGRTQYF | TGTGCCAGCAGTTTATCGTCGGTCGGTCGGACCCAGTACTTC
TRBJ1-5 | TRBV7-9 | NA | NA | CASSLGGQPQHF | TGTGCCAGCAGCTTGGGCGGGCAGCCCCAGCATTTT
TRBJ2-3 | TRBV19 | NA | NA | CASSTGSDTQYF | TGTGCCAGTAGTACAGGGTCAGATACGCAGTATTTT
TRBJ2-1 | TRBV24-1 | TRBD1 | NA | CATSSMTGERTNEQFF | TGTGCCACCAGTTCTATGACAGGGGAAAGAACCAATGAGCAGTTCTTC
TRBJ1-1 | TRBV18 | TRBD1 | NA | CASSPGTGGKYENTEAFF | TGTGCCAGCTCACCGGGGACAGGGGGCAAGTACGAGAACACTGAAGCTTTCTTT
TRBJ1-5 | TRBV28 | NA | few | CALEEAQRGQPQHF | TGTGCCCTTGAGGAGGCCCAACGGGGTCAGCCCCAGCATTTT
TRBJ1-5 | TRBV19 | NA | NA | CASSIAGSGGHQPQHF | TGTGCCAGTAGTATAGCCGGGTCTGGGGGCCATCAGCCCCAGCATTTT
TRBJ1-1 | TRBV19 | NA | NA | CASSIGGESAEAFF | TGTGCCAGTAGTATAGGGGGGGAGAGCGCTGAAGCTTTCTTT
TRBJ1-1 | TRBV11-2 | NA | NA | CASSSYGVGLNTEAFF | TGTGCCAGCAGCTCCTACGGGGTTGGATTGAACACTGAAGCTTTCTTT
TRBJ1-1 | TRBV27 | TRBD1 | NA | CASSLAGTGVTEAFF | TGTGCCAGCAGTCTCGCCGGGACAGGGGTCACTGAAGCTTTCTTT
TRBJ1-3 | TRBV18 | NA | NA | CAGTNSGNTIYF | TGTGCCGGCACCAACTCTGGAAACACCATATATTTT
TRBJ1-2 | TRBV27 | TRBD1 | few | CASSLSGGEGYTF | TGTGCCAGCAGTTTATCAGGGGGCGAAGGCTACACCTTC
TRBJ1-5 | TRBV7-2 | TRBD1 | NA | CASSSDRASNQPQHF | TGTGCCAGCAGCTCGGACAGGGCAAGCAATCAGCCCCAGCATTTT
TRBJ1-1 | TRBV5-6 | TRBD1 | NA | CASSYAGQGNTEAFF | TGTGCCAGCAGCTACGCGGGACAGGGAAACACTGAAGCTTTCTTT
TRBJ2-7 | TRBV11-2 | NA | NA | CASSTTGSDTYEQYF | TGTGCCAGCAGCACGACCGGGAGCGACACCTACGAGCAGTACTTC
TRBJ1-2 | TRBV6-5 | TRBD1 | NA | CASSYSSRDRREGYTF | TGTGCCAGCAGTTACTCGAGTAGGGACAGGCGGGAGGGCTACACCTTC
TRBJ2-1 | TRBV2 | NA | NA | CASAELALSNEQFF | TGTGCCAGCGCGGAGTTAGCGTTAAGCAATGAGCAGTTCTTC
TRBJ1-1 | TRBV5-1 | NA | few | CASSESTGLNTEAFF | TGCGCCAGCAGCGAGTCGACGGGATTGAACACTGAAGCTTTCTTT
TRBJ2-7 | TRBV5-8 | TRBD1 | NA | CASSANRDRDEQYF | TGTGCCAGCAGCGCAAACCGGGACAGGGACGAGCAGTACTTC
TRBJ1-2 | TRBV30 | TRBD1 | few | CAWSHQGGDGYTF | TGTGCCTGGAGTCACCAAGGGGGCGATGGCTACACCTTC
TRBJ2-7 | TRBV7-2 | TRBD1 | few | CASSGGQSYEQYF | TGTGCCAGCAGCGGGGGACAGTCCTACGAGCAGTACTTC
TRBJ2-7 | TRBV4-2 | NA | few | CASSQDRIGGVEQYF | TGTGCCAGCAGCCAAGATAGGATCGGAGGGGTCGAGCAGTACTTC